These 30 T cell receptor beta chains originate from one sample sequenced in a study of vaccination and CD4 T cells after COVID-19. The sample's treatment: roughly ten-day PBMC culture with coronavirus spike peptide pools or control peptides (ViraFEST assay). Cultured CD4+ T cells had their DNA profiled by the Oncomine TCR Beta short-read assay. TCRdb called the PCR reads again in MiXCR, with one record for every CDR3 protein. The data hold 6,100 or so distinct CDR3 sequences, with less than 50% observed a single time. Their cognate antigens are unknown. What was sequenced was CD4+ T cells from blood, cultured in vitro. The receptors were gathered from a human donor who had recovered from COVID-19.

V is TRBV7-9 and J is TRBJ2-7, with TRBD2 matching 8 bases. Germline loops: CDR1 SEHNR, CDR2 FQNEAQ (reference sequence). CDR3 length: 13 residues. V trimming: 3 bases; J trimming: 6 bases; junction bases outside the gene matches: 4. The CDR3 reads CASSFAGGREQYF. CDR3 in DNA: TGTGCCAGCAGCTTTGCGGGAGGTCGCGAGCAGTACTTC.

The chain recombines TRBV7-2 with TRBJ2-5, with D perhaps TRBD2 (7 bases). Germline assignment: CDR1 SGHTA and CDR2 FQGNSA. This CDR3 has 17 amino acids. Trimming removed 0 bases at V and 5 bases at J, with 19 bases between. CDR3 sequence reads: CASSLASGGPVRETQYF. DNA for the CDR3: TGTGCCAGCAGCTTAGCTTCCGGGGGGCCGGTTAGGGAGACCCAGTACTTC.

This clonotype came up a few times. The J gene is TRBJ2-7, the V gene TRBV7-2; weak D call: TRBD1 (6 bases). Trimming shortened V by 5 bases and J by 7 bases, and 18 bases separated the two germline ends. The germline V gene encodes CDR1 SGHTA and CDR2 FQGNSA. There are 14 residues in the CDR3. CDR3 protein: CASSRDIIMGEQYF. The CDR3 nucleotides are TGTGCCAGCAGCCGGGACATCATAATGGGGGAGCAGTACTTC. Filled out from reference TRBV7-2 and TRBJ2-7, the complete variable domain reads GAGVSQSPSNKVTEKGKDVELRCDPISGHTALYWYRQSLGQGLEFLIYFQGNSAPDKSGLPSDRFSAERTGGSVSTLTIQRTQQEDSAVYLCASSRDIIMGEQYFGPGTRLTVT.

This chain joins TRBV15 and TRBJ2-5; the match to TRBD1 covers 8 bases. Trimming cost V 3 bases and J 2 bases; bases outside gene matches: 5. Germline CDR1 is LNHNV and CDR2 is YYDKDF (reference sequence). This CDR3 contains 15 residues. Here the CDR3 DNA reads TGTGCCACCAGCAGGAAAGGGACAGGACAAGAGACCCAGTACTTC. This codes for CATSRKGTGQETQYF.

This sequence joins TRBV7-9 and TRBJ1-1; TRBD1 is a possible D gene (6 bases). V was shortened by 0 bases and J by 4 bases, with 12 bases between the two germline ends. The CDR3 extends over 15 amino acids. Per germline, CDR1 SEHNR and CDR2 FQNEAQ (reference sequence). CDR3 residues: CASSLAAGHTTEAFF. The CDR3 nucleotides read TGTGCCAGCAGCTTAGCGGCGGGACACACCACTGAAGCTTTCTTT.

The gene calls are TRBV19 and TRBJ2-3, with 14 bases lining up with TRBD2. The CDR3 has 17 residues. The V gene end was trimmed by 3 bases and the J gene end by 4 bases; junction bases not matched to a gene: 6. Germline-derived CDR1 and CDR2 are LNHDA and SQIVND (reference sequence). CDR3: CASSIFGTSGSADTQYF. CDR3 in DNA: TGTGCCAGTAGTATTTTTGGGACTAGCGGGAGCGCAGATACGCAGTATTTT.

The rearrangement uses TRBV20-1 and TRBJ1-2; D unresolved. The CDR3 contains 14 residues. V gave up 3 bases and J gave up 4 bases, with 15 bases separating them. CDR1 and CDR2 from the germline V gene are DFQATT and SNEGSKA (reference sequence). The DNA of the CDR3 is TGCAGTGCTAGGCGATCAACCAGTTTCTATGGCTACACCTTC. Translating it yields CSARRSTSFYGYTF.

With respect to this clonotype: A junction end diverges from the germline sequence, so it may reflect a read error. V usage is TRBV20-1 and J usage is TRBJ2-2; 8 bases match TRBD2. This CDR3 has 15 residues. Germline V gives CDR1 DFQATT, CDR2 SNEGSKA (reference sequence). The CDR3 protein is CSARDGTRSTGGLFF. As DNA, the CDR3 is TGCAGTGCTAGAGACGGGACTAGGAGCACCGGGGGGCTGTTTTTT.

This rearrangement joins TRBV24-1 to TRBJ1-5, with D possibly matching TRBD1 (6 bases). Trimming shortened V by 12 bases and J by 0 bases, and 29 bases separated the two germline ends. The CDR3 runs to 19 residues. Germline assignment: CDR1 KGHDR and CDR2 SFDVKD. The chain's CDR3 is CASPRMAGATNNSNQPQHF. CDR3 DNA sequence: TGTGCCTCCCCCCGCATGGCAGGGGCGACAAACAATAGCAATCAGCCCCAGCATTTT.

The V gene is TRBV24-1, the J gene TRBJ2-3; 12 nucleotides match TRBD2. Trimming cost V 3 bases and J 2 bases; bases outside gene matches: 2. This CDR3 has 16 amino acids. The V gene's germline CDR1 is KGHDR and CDR2 SFDVKD. CDR3 sequence: CATSDTSGGSTDTQYF. As DNA, the CDR3 is TGTGCCACCAGTGATACTAGCGGGGGGTCCACAGATACGCAGTATTTT.

This sequence joins TRBV12-3 or TRBV12-4 and TRBJ2-5; the D gene is possibly TRBD2 (6 bases). The CDR3 is made up of 13 amino acids. V lost 8 bases, J lost 4 bases, and 14 bases lay in between. The CDR3 nucleotides read TGTGCCAGCCAGGACTACCTGGCAGAGACCCAGTACTTC. Encoded protein: CASQDYLAETQYF.

The V gene is TRBV6-2 or TRBV6-3, the J gene TRBJ2-2, with 8 positions matching TRBD2. The germline gives CDR1 MNHEY, CDR2 SVGEGT. The CDR3 covers 14 residues. V was pared by 7 bases and J by 2 bases, with 3 bases of the junction left unmatched. The CDR3 DNA reads TGTGCCAGCAAGCGGGAGCATAACACCGGGGAGCTGTTTTTT. This translates into CASKREHNTGELFF.

The chain uses TRBV7-3 and TRBJ2-5; tentative D call: TRBD1 (6 bases). Trimming took off 6 bases at V and 6 bases at J, with 20 bases between the two ends. Germline V CDR1 and CDR2: SGHTA, FQGTGA. This CDR3 has 15 residues. The CDR3 coding sequence is TGTGCCAGCAGTCTAACACCAGGGGTAATGCAGACCCAGTACTTC. Translating it yields CASSLTPGVMQTQYF.

The CDR3 nucleotides are TGTGCCAGCAGTGAATGGCGGACAGGGGGAGAGACCCAGTACTTC. This codes for CASSEWRTGGETQYF. This rearrangement joins TRBV2 to TRBJ2-5, with 10 bases lining up with TRBD1. Per germline, CDR1 SNHLY and CDR2 FYNNEI. J lost 4 bases, V lost 2 bases, and 4 bases had no gene match. This CDR3 has 15 residues.

The chain joins TRBV7-2 to TRBJ1-5, with TRBD1 as a possible D gene (6 bases). V was pared by 4 bases and J by 3 bases, with 16 bases between. The CDR3 runs to 16 residues. Germline V gene lookup returns CDR1 SGHTA and CDR2 FQGNSA. CDR3 sequence reads: CASSSRGAGDNQPQHF. CDR3 bases: TGTGCCAGCAGCTCAAGGGGGGCAGGGGACAATCAGCCCCAGCATTTT.

This clonotype was detected a few times. The chain couples TRBV20-1 to TRBJ1-2, with a possible D match to TRBD1 (6 bases). CDR1 and CDR2 from the germline V gene are DFQATT and SNEGSKA (reference sequence). This CDR3 is 16 amino acids long. Trimming pared 0 bases from V and 0 bases from J, leaving 14 bases between. DNA of the CDR3: TGCAGTGCTAGAGAGGGACAAGAGTCAGCTAACTATGGCTACACCTTC. Its protein product is CSAREGQESANYGYTF.

This clonotype occurred once. The chain carries TRBV7-9 and TRBJ2-7; 8 positions agree with TRBD1. Germline-derived CDR1 and CDR2 are SEHNR and FQNEAQ (reference sequence). The CDR3 is 18 amino acids. After removal of 1 base from V and 0 bases from J, the junction contained 11 bases not matched to a gene. This CDR3 is CASSLGTRTTGGSYEQYF. CDR3 bases: TGTGCCAGCAGCTTAGGTACGCGGACAACAGGGGGCTCCTACGAGCAGTACTTC.

This clonotype was observed a handful of times. The chain has TRBV6-1 and TRBJ2-3, with TRBD2 matching 10 bases. The CDR3 is 16 amino acids. Germline assignment: CDR1 MNHNS and CDR2 SASEGT. The trim removed 2 bases at V and 4 bases at J, leaving 6 bases unmatched. CDR3 residues: CASSESLAGESDTQYF. The CDR3 nucleotides read TGTGCCAGCAGTGAATCCCTAGCGGGAGAGTCAGATACGCAGTATTTT.

This sequence joins TRBV11-3 and TRBJ1-2; 9 nucleotides line up with TRBD1. The V gene's germline CDR1 is SGHNT and CDR2 YENEEA. The CDR3 is 15 amino acids. Unmatched junction bases numbered 6, after V lost 2 bases and J lost 5 bases. CDR3 in amino acids: CASSLTQGARYGYTF. The CDR3 DNA follows: TGTGCCAGCAGCTTAACACAGGGGGCGCGGTATGGCTACACCTTC.

The rearrangement joins TRBV6-1 to TRBJ1-1, with 8 bases fitting TRBD1. J lost 7 bases, V lost 8 bases, and 15 bases had no gene match. Germline V gene data show CDR1 as MNHNS and CDR2 as SASEGT. The CDR3 spans 15 residues. The CDR3 DNA is TGTGCCAGCGGAACGGACAGGGCTGTACGAGGTGAAGCTTTCTTT. It yields the protein CASGTDRAVRGEAFF.

This clonotype was detected a few times. The V call is TRBV6-5, the J call TRBJ1-6, with 7 bases lining up with TRBD1. CDR1 is MNHEY and CDR2 is SVGAGI in the germline V gene. V was clipped by 4 bases and J by 8 bases; unmatched bases: 5. The CDR3 covers 14 residues. CDR3: CASSSGTEDSPLHF. The DNA of the CDR3 is TGTGCCAGCAGTTCAGGGACAGAAGATTCACCCCTCCACTTT.

V usage is TRBV20-1 and J usage is TRBJ1-1; maybe TRBD1 (6 bases). The CDR3 is 13 amino acids. Germline V CDR1 and CDR2: DFQATT, SNEGSKA (reference sequence). The ends were cut back, 5 bases at V and 3 bases at J, with 13 bases in the middle. The CDR3 DNA sequence: TGCAGTGCTGCCGAGGGGGGGTACACTGAAGCTTTCTTT. It encodes CSAAEGGYTEAFF.

The J gene is TRBJ1-2, the V gene TRBV7-9; 7 bases align to TRBD1. The CDR3 covers 17 residues. The germline V gene has CDR1 SEHNR and CDR2 FQNEAQ (reference sequence). V dropped 4 bases and J dropped 5; count of bases not matched to a gene: 16. The CDR3 loop is CASSSTMQAGGRYGYTF. Here the CDR3 DNA reads TGTGCCAGCAGCTCCACGATGCAGGCAGGGGGAAGATATGGCTACACCTTC. The variable domain in full, completed from reference TRBV7-9 and TRBJ1-2, reads DTGVSQNPRHKITKRGQNVTFRCDPISEHNRLYWYRQTLGQGPEFLTYFQNEAQLEKSRLLSDRFSAERPKGSFSTLEIQRTEQGDSAMYLCASSSTMQAGGRYGYTFGSGTRLTVV.

The rearrangement uses TRBV6-1 and TRBJ2-7, with no clear D. This CDR3 region has 13 residues. Germline CDR1 reads MNHNS; CDR2 reads SASEGT. Trimming stripped 1 base from V and 9 bases from J, with 13 bases between. As DNA, the CDR3 is TGTGCCAGCAGTGAAGGACCGCTACGATCGCAGTACTTC. This sequence encodes CASSEGPLRSQYF.

The chain employs TRBV7-3 and TRBJ1-1, with D tentatively TRBD1 (6 bases). V lost 1 base to trimming and J lost 2 bases, with 14 bases between them. This CDR3 has 16 amino acids. Germline CDR1 SGHTA, CDR2 FQGTGA. CDR3 nucleotide sequence: TGTGCCAGCAGCTTAAGAGGGGGGGCGGAAAACACTGAAGCTTTCTTT. As protein: CASSLRGGAENTEAFF.

This clonotype was seen more than once but under ten times. V gene TRBV7-3 combines with J gene TRBJ2-2, with 7 bases aligning to TRBD2. V lost 2 bases and J lost 7; bases outside the gene matches: 13. The CDR3 has 17 residues. Germline V gene lookup returns CDR1 SGHTA and CDR2 FQGTGA. The CDR3 loop reads CASSLAGGTTTGGELFF. For the CDR3, the DNA is TGTGCCAGCAGCTTAGCCGGGGGGACTACCACGGGCGGGGAGCTGTTTTTT.

V and J are TRBV7-2 and TRBJ2-5; 10 nucleotides match TRBD2. Germline V gives CDR1 SGHTA, CDR2 FQGNSA. The CDR3 runs to 16 residues. With 6 bases clipped from V and 5 bases from J, the junction kept 12 bases outside the gene matches. CDR3 sequence reads: CASRPTLAGAGETQYF. The CDR3 nucleotides read TGTGCCAGCAGGCCCACTCTAGCGGGGGCAGGGGAGACCCAGTACTTC. The full variable domain, its missing parts supplied by reference TRBV7-2 and TRBJ2-5, is GAGVSQSPSNKVTEKGKDVELRCDPISGHTALYWYRQSLGQGLEFLIYFQGNSAPDKSGLPSDRFSAERTGGSVSTLTIQRTQQEDSAVYLCASRPTLAGAGETQYFGPGTRLLVL.

This clonotype was counted a few times. V usage is TRBV6-1 and J usage is TRBJ1-6; tentative D call: TRBD1 (6 bases). Germline V lookup: CDR1 MNHNS, CDR2 SASEGT. V was cut by 5 bases and J by 7 bases, with 12 bases left in between. The CDR3 runs 14 residues. CDR3 DNA: TGTGCCAGCAGTCGCCCGGACAGAAATTCACCCCTCCACTTT. This gives the protein CASSRPDRNSPLHF.

This clonotype was seen a handful of times. The chain couples TRBV20-1 to TRBJ2-3; 9 positions agree with TRBD2. J lost 2 bases, V lost 2 bases, and 8 bases had no gene match. This CDR3 contains 16 residues. Germline loops: CDR1 DFQATT, CDR2 SNEGSKA (reference sequence). The CDR3 here is CSARLAGLKITDTQYF. The CDR3 DNA reads TGCAGTGCTAGACTAGCGGGACTCAAAATCACAGATACGCAGTATTTT.

This clonotype was counted a few times. DNA of the CDR3: TGCAGTGCTCTTCGGGGGGCCGACACTGAAGCTTTCTTT. It yields the protein CSALRGADTEAFF. This chain joins TRBV20-1 and TRBJ1-1, with D perhaps matching TRBD1 (6 bases). Germline loops: CDR1 DFQATT, CDR2 SNEGSKA (reference sequence). This CDR3 has 13 residues. The ends were cut back, 5 bases at V and 3 bases at J, with 13 bases in the middle.